This T cell receptor (beta chain) was profiled in a study of human T cells and chemical hapten exposure. About the study: 2% DPC was applied to around 2 cm by around 2 cm of upper inner arm skin for sensitization.

Germline V CDR1 and CDR2: SGHNT, YENEEA. The CDR3 extends over 14 amino acids. The V end lost 5 bases, the J end lost 7 bases, and 17 bases lay between the germline ends. During construction of the library, unique molecular identifiers were attached to individual cDNA molecules for quantitative, reproducible TCR counting. TCRdb reprocessed the RACE reads with MiXCR, giving one entry per CDR3 protein. The sample yields around 82,000 distinct CDR3 sequences, about 6.6% seen once. Sample time point: patch test 2, 6 weeks after DPC sensitization. Described treatment: therapeutic diphenylcyclopropenone sensitization with weekly scalp DPC.

The genes are TRBV11-3 and TRBJ2-5, with D tentatively TRBD1 (6 bases). The specimen was whole blood, collected in connection with sensitization to the hapten diphenylcyclopropenone (DPC). This TCR was sampled from a woman in her twenties or thirties with alopecia areata. Some clones in this sample may be carry-over from other donors' samples. CDR3 residues: CASSMGAGHWTQYF. For the CDR3, the DNA is TGTGCCAGCAGCATGGGGGCCGGTCATTGGACCCAGTACTTC.